These 17 T cell receptor beta chains originate from one sample sequenced in a study of blood T cell repertoires in COVID-19. This table comes from immunoSEQ multiplex PCR, and its TCRdb copy is limited to in-frame clones, with some not included. The sample has under 20,000 clones; just over 85% are singletons. Sequencing was performed on peripheral blood. The receptors were sampled from a human donor with active COVID-19. The donor label of this sample is uncertain.

This rearrangement joins TRBV27 to TRBJ1-1; perhaps TRBD1 as D (5 bases). This CDR3 contains 14 residues. Germline V gene lookup returns CDR1 MNHEY and CDR2 SMNVEV (reference sequence). Between the trimmed V and J ends, which lost 3 bases and 4 bases, there was a span of 12 bases. CDR3 in DNA: TGTGCCAGCAGTTTTTTGGCCAGGGCCACTGAAGCTTTCTTT. Its translation is CASSFLARATEAFF.

V usage is TRBV6-6 and J usage is TRBJ1-1, with D hard to call. Germline lookup yields CDR1 MNHNY and CDR2 SVGAGI (reference sequence). Trimming took 7 bases from V and 2 from J, leaving 14 bases between them. The CDR3 covers 14 residues. The DNA for the CDR3 is TGTGCCAGCACTTATAGCCCGTTAAACACTGAAGCTTTCTTT. Translating it yields CASTYSPLNTEAFF.

V gene TRBV5-1 combines with J gene TRBJ2-5; D is unresolved. Germline CDR1 is SGHRS and CDR2 is YFSETQ. The V gene lost 8 bases and the J gene lost 2 bases, with 13 bases spanning the gap. The CDR3 contains 13 residues. The CDR3 nucleotides read TGCGCCAGTAAAGAGGCCTTTCAAGAGACCCAGTACTTC. Residues: CASKEAFQETQYF.

This chain links TRBV9 with TRBJ1-1; the match to TRBD1 covers 8 bases. V lost 4 bases to trimming and J lost 1 base; unmatched junction nucleotides: 6. Germline V lookup: CDR1 SGDLS, CDR2 YYNGEE. The CDR3 contains 15 residues. CDR3: CASSPRGPSNTEAFF. The CDR3 region has the DNA TGTGCCAGCAGCCCCAGGGGGCCTTCGAACACTGAAGCTTTCTTT.

The chain uses TRBV6-1 and TRBJ2-1, with TRBD2 identical over 7 bases. V lost 2 bases, J lost 8 bases, and 12 bases stayed unmatched. CDR1 and CDR2 (germline): MNHNS, SASEGT. The CDR3 extends over 16 amino acids. The CDR3 loop is CASSESLATVSDEQFF. The DNA for the CDR3 is TGTGCCAGCAGTGAATCACTAGCGACCGTGAGCGATGAGCAGTTCTTC.

This chain connects TRBV24-1 to TRBJ2-1, with TRBD1 matching 8 bases. CDR1 and CDR2 (germline): KGHDR, SFDVKD. With V trimmed by 1 base and J by 4 bases, 5 bases remained unmatched. The CDR3 loop spans 16 amino acids. As DNA, the CDR3 is TGTGCCACCAGTGATTTACCGACAGGGGAATACAATGAGCAGTTCTTC. Translated, it gives CATSDLPTGEYNEQFF.

This clone was recorded only once. V and J are TRBV19 and TRBJ2-7; 8 bases agree with TRBD1. V lost 4 bases, J lost 4 bases, and 6 bases stayed unmatched. The CDR3 runs to 14 residues. CDR1 and CDR2 from the germline V gene are LNHDA and SQIVND (reference sequence). The CDR3 DNA sequence: TGTGCCAGTAGTAGCGCAGGGGGCGGGTACGAGCAGTACTTC. Protein: CASSSAGGGYEQYF.

The chain uses TRBV5-1 and TRBJ2-7; D might be TRBD2 (5 bases). Trimming shortened V by 0 bases and J by 0 bases, and 10 bases separated the two germline ends. The CDR3 sequence is 15 residues long. Germline CDR1 reads SGHRS; CDR2 reads YFSETQ. The CDR3 bases are TGCGCCAGCAGCTTGGGCGGGCGGACCTCCTACGAGCAGTACTTC. It yields the protein CASSLGGRTSYEQYF.

The genes are TRBV3-1 (or the pseudogene TRBV3-2) and TRBJ1-2; tentatively, D is TRBD1 (6 bases). Deletions cut 0 bases from V and 4 bases from J, with 15 bases between. CDR3 length: 16 residues. Germline V lookup: CDR1 LGHDT, CDR2 YNNKEL (reference sequence). In DNA, the CDR3 is TGTGCCAGCAGCCAAGATAAGGGCAGGGGTGGCTATGGCTACACCTTC. Its translation is CASSQDKGRGGYGYTF.

The chain has TRBV21-1 and TRBJ2-7; the table's D gene call, TRBD1, was not cross checked with the DNA. TRBV21-1 is described as a pseudogene. The CDR3 consists of 17 residues. CDR3 sequence reads: CASSKASTGAPSYEQYF. The DNA of the CDR3 is TGTGCCAGCAGCAAAGCGTCGACAGGGGCACCCTCCTACGAGCAGTACTTC.

The rearrangement uses TRBV10-3 and TRBJ1-1; D is ambiguous. The CDR3 spans 14 residues. The germline V gene encodes CDR1 ENHRY and CDR2 SYGVKD. The ends were cut back, 3 bases at V and 0 bases at J, with 8 bases in the middle. The CDR3: CAISEALMNTEAFF. CDR3 DNA sequence: TGTGCCATCAGTGAAGCATTAATGAACACTGAAGCTTTCTTT.

This rearrangement joins TRBV5-5 to TRBJ1-1; D gene uncertain. The germline gives CDR1 SGHKS, CDR2 YYEKEE (reference sequence). V was clipped by 3 bases and J by 1 base, with 7 bases between them. The CDR3 sequence is 13 residues long. The CDR3 loop reads CASSSTPNTEAFF. DNA of the CDR3: TGTGCCAGCAGCTCCACACCGAACACTGAAGCTTTCTTT.

The chain links TRBV3-1 (or the pseudogene TRBV3-2) to TRBJ2-7; 9 bases are a match to TRBD2. CDR1 is LGHDT and CDR2 is YNNKEL in the germline V gene (reference sequence). V lost 1 base, J lost 5 bases, and 3 bases stayed unmatched. This CDR3 has 14 residues. CDR3 DNA: TGTGCCAGCAGCCAAGGGCTAGCGGGGAACGAGCAGTACTTC. It specifies CASSQGLAGNEQYF.

This chain joins TRBV2 and TRBJ1-6; TRBD1 matches at 7 bases. Trimming removed 9 bases from V and 6 bases from J; junction bases left unmatched: 11. This CDR3 region has 15 residues. Per the germline V gene, CDR1 is SNHLY and CDR2 is FYNNEI. CDR3 region: CASRGQSAFNSPLHF. The CDR3 coding sequence is TGTGCCAGTCGGGGACAGTCCGCCTTTAATTCACCCCTCCACTTT. Complete variable domain (other parts from reference TRBV2 and TRBJ1-6): EPEVTQTPSHQVTQMGQEVILRCVPISNHLYFYWYRQILGQKVEFLVSFYNNEISEKSEIFDDQFSVERPDGSNFTLKIRSTKLEDSAMYFCASRGQSAFNSPLHFGNGTRLTVT.

The CDR3: CASSLGGEPYREQYF. CDR3 bases: TGTGCCAGCAGCCTGGGGGGGGAACCCTACCGGGAGCAGTACTTC. The genes are TRBV9 and TRBJ2-7; 7 nucleotides line up with TRBD2. CDR1 and CDR2 from the germline V gene are SGDLS and YYNGEE. The CDR3 totals 15 residues. Trimming cost V 4 bases and J 7 bases; bases outside gene matches: 14.

The chain is built from TRBV7-2 and TRBJ1-1, with a weak D call TRBD1 (5 bases). The CDR3 covers 16 residues. V dropped 5 bases and J dropped 4 bases, with 20 bases sitting between them. Germline V gene sequence: CDR1 SGHTA, CDR2 FQGNSA. CDR3 in DNA: TGTGCCAGCAGCGCCGGGGGAGGGGCCGACGGCACTGAAGCTTTCTTT. Protein product: CASSAGGGADGTEAFF.

The J gene is TRBJ1-1, the V gene TRBV18, with a possible D match to TRBD1 (6 bases). CDR1 is KGHSH and CDR2 is LQKENI in the germline V gene. The V and J ends lost 4 bases and 4 bases respectively, with 10 bases between them. The CDR3 is 13 amino acids. The CDR3 DNA reads TGTGCCAGCTCACTCACAGGGAGCACTGAAGCTTTCTTT. Translation gives CASSLTGSTEAFF.